This T cell receptor beta chain was captured by sequencing in a study of T cells after yellow fever vaccination. A single record per CDR3 protein comes from TCRdb applying MiXCR to the 5' RACE reads. The top ten hold around 3% of the sample, which has about 340,000 distinct CDR3 sequences, roughly an eighth seen once. A few counts support this clonotype. Germline values: CDR1 LNHNV, CDR2 YYDKDF (reference sequence). Trimming stripped 0 bases from V and 6 bases from J, with 11 bases between. The CDR3 runs to 15 residues. The chain is built from TRBV15 and TRBJ1-4; the D is unclear. This TCR was recovered from a man aged 18 to 35 who received the YFV17D yellow fever vaccine. The sample was CD4+ T cells sorted from PBMCs, taken 15 days after the yellow fever booster vaccination. The CDR3 DNA follows: TGTGCCACCAGCAGAGATTCGGCAGGCGATGAAAAACTGTTTTTT. This codes for CATSRDSAGDEKLFF.